Presented here are 27 T cell receptor beta chains from one specimen sequenced in a study of T cell repertoires in ileal Crohn's disease. Assay: immunoSEQ multiplex PCR; the TCRdb copy retains only in-frame clones and omits some. The sample yields 25,000 to 30,000 clones, just under 80% seen once. What was sequenced was ileal tissue. These receptors came from an adult with Crohn's disease.

The genes are TRBV5-6 and TRBJ2-7; 11 nucleotides agree with TRBD2. The CDR3 contains 15 residues. The germline CDR1 and CDR2 sequences are SGHDT and YYEEEE. The V segment lost 3 bases and the J segment 2 bases; nucleotides outside the gene matches: 4. The chain's CDR3 is CASSSTSGVTYEQYF. CDR3 sequence (DNA): TGTGCCAGCAGCTCGACTAGCGGGGTGACCTACGAGCAGTACTTC.

The rearrangement joins TRBV19 to TRBJ2-2, with TRBD2 as a possible D gene (6 bases). V was cut by 3 bases and J by 6 bases, with 17 bases left in between. There are 16 residues in the CDR3. Germline V gene data show CDR1 as LNHDA and CDR2 as SQIVND (reference sequence). The CDR3 DNA sequence: TGTGCCAGTAGTATTATCGGGGGAGGAGGTCCCGGGGAGCTGTTTTTT. Translated: CASSIIGGGGPGELFF.

This clone was found a few times. The chain uses TRBV5-4 and TRBJ1-2; 8 bases are shared with TRBD1. Germline loops: CDR1 SGHNT, CDR2 YYREEE (reference sequence). The trim removed 0 bases at V and 8 bases at J, leaving 12 bases unmatched. There are 16 residues in the CDR3. This CDR3 reads CASSLATMRQGRGYTF. The CDR3 coding sequence is TGTGCCAGCAGCTTGGCTACAATGAGACAGGGGAGAGGCTACACCTTC.

The gene calls are TRBV19 and TRBJ1-1; perhaps TRBD1 as D (6 bases). Germline CDR1 reads LNHDA; CDR2 reads SQIVND (reference sequence). The CDR3 is 12 residues long. The V and J ends lost 5 bases and 7 bases respectively, with 11 bases between them. CDR3 nucleotide sequence: TGTGCCAGTAGTGCAACAGGGATTGAAGCTTTCTTT. Translation gives CASSATGIEAFF.

This clone has more than one count but fewer than ten. The chain combines TRBV5-5 with TRBJ2-1, with 9 bases identical to TRBD1. This CDR3 has 15 residues. Trimming took 6 bases from V and 8 from J; bases not matched to a gene: 12. Per germline, CDR1 SGHKS and CDR2 YYEKEE (reference sequence). In DNA, the CDR3 is TGTGCCAGCACCGTACTCTACAGGGGGCAGGATGAGCAGTTCTTC. This codes for CASTVLYRGQDEQFF.

The chain couples TRBV29-1 to TRBJ1-2; weak D call: TRBD1 (5 bases). Trimming left V 4 bases short and J 4 bases short, with 10 bases between. The length of the CDR3 is 12 residues. Germline CDR1 SQVTM, CDR2 ANQGSEA. CDR3 loop: CSVAGQGYGYTF. The CDR3 DNA is TGCAGCGTTGCAGGCCAGGGCTATGGCTACACCTTC.

The gene calls are TRBV7-2 and TRBJ2-5; D might be TRBD2 (7 bases). The end of the DNA is better explained by TRBJ2-7, so the J call may be wrong. CDR1 is SGHTA and CDR2 is FQGNSA in the germline V gene. The CDR3 extends over 17 amino acids. The CDR3 region is CASSYRGGGAGSYEQYF. The CDR3 DNA reads TGTGCCAGCAGCTATAGGGGCGGGGGCGCGGGATCCTACGAGCAGTACTTC.

The J gene is TRBJ1-2, the V gene TRBV4-1; the D gene is possibly TRBD1 (6 bases). This CDR3 is built from 15 residues. The germline V gene encodes CDR1 MGHRA and CDR2 YSYEKL. Trimming took 2 bases from V and 2 from J, leaving 12 bases between them. The CDR3 DNA sequence: TGCGCCAGCAGCCAACCGACAGGAGCCAACTATGGCTACACCTTC. Translating it yields CASSQPTGANYGYTF.

The V and J genes are TRBV14 and TRBJ2-7, with 7 bases aligning to TRBD1. Germline V gene lookup returns CDR1 SGHDN and CDR2 FVKESK. Trimming removed 2 bases from V and 3 bases from J; junction bases left unmatched: 7. The CDR3 is 15 amino acids. The DNA for the CDR3 is TGTGCCAGCAGCCAATACTCCTGGGACAGCTACGAGCAGTACTTC. As protein: CASSQYSWDSYEQYF. The entire variable domain, with the rest obtained from reference TRBV14 and TRBJ2-7, is as follows: EAGVTQFPSHSVIEKGQTVTLRCDPISGHDNLYWYRRVMGKEIKFLLHFVKESKQDESGMPNNRFLAERTGGTYSTLKVQPAELEDSGVYFCASSQYSWDSYEQYFGPGTRLTVT.

The V and J genes are TRBV18 and TRBJ1-4; D may be TRBD1 (5 bases). The germline V and J ends were trimmed by 2 bases and 5 bases, with 12 bases remaining between them. Per the germline V gene, CDR1 is KGHSH and CDR2 is LQKENI. This CDR3 comprises 15 residues. The CDR3 is CASSPTREGNEKLFF. CDR3 DNA: TGTGCCAGCTCACCAACCAGGGAGGGGAATGAAAAACTGTTTTTT.

This chain connects TRBV7-9 to TRBJ2-5, with 8 nucleotides matching TRBD1. This CDR3 contains 13 residues. Trimming removed 5 bases from V and 4 bases from J; junction bases left unmatched: 3. The germline V gene encodes CDR1 SEHNR and CDR2 FQNEAQ (reference sequence). The CDR3 region is CASSRQGRETQYF. As DNA, the CDR3 is TGTGCCAGCAGCCGACAGGGGAGAGAGACCCAGTACTTC.

The DNA of the CDR3 is TGTGCCCAAATGGGGGAGGATGTTGAACACAATGAGCAGTTCTTC. Amino acids: CAQMGEDVEHNEQFF. This chain uses TRBV30 with TRBJ2-1; tentatively, D is TRBD2 (6 bases). CDR3 length: 15 residues. The germline CDR1 and CDR2 sequences are GTSNPN and SVGIG (reference sequence). V was shortened by 8 bases and J by 5 bases, with 22 bases between the two germline ends. The entire variable domain, with the rest obtained from reference TRBV30 and TRBJ2-1, is as follows: SQTIHQWPATLVQPVGSPLSLECTVEGTSNPNLYWYRQAAGRGLQLLFYSVGIGQISSEVPQNLSASRPQDRQFILSSKKLLLSDSGFYLCAQMGEDVEHNEQFFGPGTRLTVL.

The chain uses TRBV4-2 and TRBJ2-1, with a weak D call TRBD2 (5 bases). This CDR3 has 14 residues. V lost 1 base, J lost 9 bases, and 13 bases lay in between. CDR1 is LGHNA, CDR2 YNFKEQ, per germline. Here the CDR3 reads CASSQAGSAAEQFF. The CDR3 region has the DNA TGTGCCAGCAGCCAAGCTGGGAGCGCGGCTGAGCAGTTCTTC.

The chain links TRBV27 to TRBJ2-1; D perhaps matches TRBD2 (6 bases). The CDR3 runs 14 residues. Germline V gene data show CDR1 as MNHEY and CDR2 as SMNVEV (reference sequence). V was cut by 5 bases and J by 0 bases, with 8 bases left in between. The CDR3 spells CASSVGGSYNEQFF. For the CDR3, the DNA is TGTGCCAGCAGTGTGGGGGGCTCCTACAATGAGCAGTTCTTC.

This chain connects TRBV6-1 to TRBJ1-2; TRBD1 matches 8 bases. The CDR3 runs to 13 residues. V was clipped by 3 bases and J by 9 bases; unmatched bases: 6. Germline V gives CDR1 MNHNS, CDR2 SASEGT. CDR3 in amino acids: CASSETGVSSYTF. The CDR3 DNA sequence: TGTGCCAGCAGTGAGACAGGGGTATCAAGCTACACCTTC.

V gene TRBV7-6 combines with J gene TRBJ1-4, with no clear D. Deletions cut 5 bases from V and 8 bases from J, with 9 bases between. Germline lookup yields CDR1 SGHVS and CDR2 FNYEAQ. The CDR3 has 12 amino acids. The CDR3 region is CASSPGGEKLFF. For the CDR3, the DNA is TGTGCCAGCAGCCCGGGTGGAGAAAAACTGTTTTTT.

This sequence joins TRBV7-2 and TRBJ1-1; TRBD1 aligns across 7 bases. V lost 1 base to trimming and J lost 5 bases; unmatched junction nucleotides: 10. CDR1 SGHTA and CDR2 FQGNSA come from the germline V gene. This CDR3 contains 16 residues. The CDR3 bases are TGTGCCAGCAGCTTAGGAACAGGGGTAATAGGAACTGAAGCTTTCTTT. As protein: CASSLGTGVIGTEAFF.

The CDR3 sequence is CASSVGQGLNTEAFF. The CDR3 nucleotides are TGTGCCAGCAGCGTAGGGCAGGGCTTGAACACTGAAGCTTTCTTT. This rearrangement joins TRBV9 to TRBJ1-1; D is perhaps TRBD1 (5 bases). Trimming stripped 0 bases from V and 0 bases from J, with 9 bases between. This CDR3 comprises 15 residues. Germline V lookup: CDR1 SGDLS, CDR2 YYNGEE.

The rearrangement links TRBV11-2 to TRBJ1-2; possibly TRBD1 for D (6 bases). Trimming removed 4 bases at V and 2 bases at J, with 14 bases between. There are 15 residues in the CDR3. Germline values: CDR1 SGHAT, CDR2 FQNNGV. The DNA for the CDR3 is TGTGCCAGCAGCTATGGACAGCCCAACAACTATGGCTACACCTTC. Translated, it gives CASSYGQPNNYGYTF. Full variable domain (outside the CDR3, taken from reference TRBV11-2 and TRBJ1-2): EAGVAQSPRYKIIEKRQSVAFWCNPISGHATLYWYQQILGQGPKLLIQFQNNGVVDDSQLPKDRFSAERLKGVDSTLKIQPAKLEDSAVYLCASSYGQPNNYGYTFGSGTRLTVV.

The chain links TRBV5-6 to TRBJ2-5, with 14 bases lining up with TRBD2. This CDR3 is 15 amino acids long. The germline V gene has CDR1 SGHDT and CDR2 YYEEEE. J gave up 4 bases and V 4 bases, and 3 bases lay outside the gene matches. In DNA form, the CDR3 reads TGTGCCAGCAGCCCGGGACTAGCGGGAGTAGAGACCCAGTACTTC. Translated, it gives CASSPGLAGVETQYF.

This CDR3 reads CAWSGVRDSPLHF. The DNA for the CDR3 is TGTGCCTGGAGTGGGGTACGGGATTCACCCCTCCACTTT. The chain is built from TRBV30 and TRBJ1-6; no definite D call. V lost 1 base to trimming and J lost 8 bases, with 9 bases between them. This CDR3 has 13 amino acids. Germline loops: CDR1 GTSNPN, CDR2 SVGIG (reference sequence).

The chain has TRBV4-1 and TRBJ2-6; 12 positions agree with TRBD1. J was trimmed by 0 bases and V by 1 base; bases with no gene match: 7. The CDR3 runs 20 residues. CDR1 and CDR2 from the germline V gene are MGHRA and YSYEKL. The CDR3 sequence: CASSQAGQGAPVSGANVLTF. The CDR3 region has the DNA TGCGCCAGCAGCCAAGCGGGACAGGGGGCACCAGTCTCTGGGGCCAACGTCCTGACTTTC.

The V gene is TRBV5-1, the J gene TRBJ2-5; TRBD2 aligns across 7 bases. The trim removed 5 bases at V and 5 bases at J, leaving 9 bases unmatched. The CDR3 runs 14 residues. From germline, CDR1 is SGHRS and CDR2 YFSETQ. The CDR3 coding sequence is TGCGCCAGCAGTCGTTCTAGCGGAGCGGAGACCCAGTACTTC. Protein product: CASSRSSGAETQYF. The full variable domain, in which reference TRBV5-1 and TRBJ2-5 provide the parts outside the CDR3, is KAGVTQTPRYLIKTRGQQVTLSCSPISGHRSVSWYQQTPGQGLQFLFEYFSETQRNKGNFPGRFSGRQFSNSRSEMNVSTLELGDSALYLCASSRSSGAETQYFGPGTRLLVL.

The gene calls are TRBV19 and TRBJ2-2; a weak D match, TRBD2 (6 bases). Per the germline V gene, CDR1 is LNHDA and CDR2 is SQIVND (reference sequence). This CDR3 is 14 amino acids long. Trimming shortened V by 11 bases and J by 7 bases, and 20 bases separated the two germline ends. The CDR3 region is CASRHTGVNGELFF. CDR3 nucleotides: TGTGCCTCACGTCATACGGGAGTTAACGGGGAGCTGTTTTTT.

The V gene is TRBV27, the J gene TRBJ2-7; tentatively, D is TRBD2 (5 bases). The CDR3 covers 15 residues. Trimming removed 5 bases from V and 3 bases from J, with 17 bases in between. CDR1 and CDR2 from the germline V gene are MNHEY and SMNVEV (reference sequence). The chain's CDR3 is CASSQPGRRGYEQYF. The DNA for the CDR3 is TGTGCCAGCAGTCAACCGGGGAGACGGGGCTACGAGCAGTACTTC.

Only one count was recorded for this clone. The J gene is TRBJ2-7, the V gene TRBV5-5, with 7 bases lining up with TRBD1. The V gene end was trimmed by 4 bases and the J gene end by 5 bases; junction bases not matched to a gene: 12. The CDR3 runs 15 residues. Germline lookup yields CDR1 SGHKS and CDR2 YYEKEE (reference sequence). In DNA, the CDR3 is TGTGCCAGCAGCGCCGGGACAGCCTATGTCCACGAGCAGTACTTC. Translation gives CASSAGTAYVHEQYF.

The chain combines TRBV5-1 with TRBJ2-7, with a weak D call TRBD1 (5 bases). The CDR3 loop spans 13 amino acids. Germline CDR1 reads SGHRS; CDR2 reads YFSETQ. Trimming stripped 4 bases from V and 7 bases from J, with 15 bases between. The CDR3, as DNA: TGCGCCAGCAGCGGGGCGGCGCCGCGGGAGCAGTACTTC. Protein sequence: CASSGAAPREQYF.